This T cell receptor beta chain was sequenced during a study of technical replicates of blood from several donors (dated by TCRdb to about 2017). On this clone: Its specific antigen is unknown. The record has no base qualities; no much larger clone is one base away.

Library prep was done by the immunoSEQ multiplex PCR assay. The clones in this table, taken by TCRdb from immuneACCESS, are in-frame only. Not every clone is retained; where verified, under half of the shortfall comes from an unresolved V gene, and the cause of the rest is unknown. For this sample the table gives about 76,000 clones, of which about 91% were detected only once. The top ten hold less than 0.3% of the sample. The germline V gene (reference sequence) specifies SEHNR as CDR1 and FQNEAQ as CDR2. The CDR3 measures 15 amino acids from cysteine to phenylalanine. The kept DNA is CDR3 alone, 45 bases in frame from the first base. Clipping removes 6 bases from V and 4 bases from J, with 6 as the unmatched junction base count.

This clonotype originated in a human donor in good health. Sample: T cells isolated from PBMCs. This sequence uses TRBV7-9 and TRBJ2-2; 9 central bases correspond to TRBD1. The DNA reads TGTGCCAGCAGTTGGGGACAGGGTCTCACCGGGGAGCTGTTTTTT. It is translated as CASSWGQGLTGELFF.